These T cell receptor beta chains were read from a single sample in a study of blood T cell repertoires in COVID-19. This table comes from immunoSEQ multiplex PCR, and its TCRdb copy is limited to in-frame clones, with some not included. Of approximately 190,000 clones in the sample, roughly 86% were seen once. Sample: PBMCs or T cells enriched from blood (not recorded which). These TCRs come from a woman between 40 and 50 years old in a cohort exposed to, infected with or recovered from COVID-19 (not recorded which). Each CDR3 is given with its conserved first and last residue. D genes are given only for firm matches. Part of the rows lack a size; the others show once, few, many or a class for expanded clones.

TRBD1 | TRBJ1-6 | . | TRBV27 | CASSFKGGLYNSPLHF | TGTGCCAGCAGTTTTAAAGGGGGCCTATATAATTCACCCCTCCACTTT
. | TRBJ2-7 | . | TRBV25-1 | CASSSRGRLQYF | TGTGCCAGCAGTAGTAGGGGAAGACTGCAGTACTTC
. | TRBJ2-1 | once | TRBV27 | CASSLGSGSSSYNEQFF | TGTGCCAGCAGTTTAGGTTCGGGATCGAGCTCCTACAATGAGCAGTTCTTC
TRBD1 | TRBJ1-1 | . | TRBV13 | CASSTGQTNTEAFF | TGTGCCAGCAGCACGGGACAGACGAACACTGAAGCTTTCTTT
TRBD1 | TRBJ1-1 | . | TRBV5-1 | CASSIQGVNTEAFF | TGCGCCAGCAGCATACAGGGGGTTAACACTGAAGCTTTCTTT
. | TRBJ1-1 | . | TRBV4-1 | CASRRLQNRQNTEAFF | TGCGCCAGCAGAAGGTTACAGAACAGACAGAACACTGAAGCTTTCTTT
. | TRBJ2-2 | . | TRBV5-1 | CASSSTVIGQTPNTGELFF | TGCGCCAGCAGCTCTACCGTTATCGGACAGACTCCGAACACCGGGGAGCTGTTTTTT
. | TRBJ1-5 | few | TRBV9 | CASSPHAGSNQPQHF | TGTGCCAGCAGCCCGCACGCAGGGTCCAATCAGCCCCAGCATTTT
. | TRBJ1-1 | . | TRBV15 | CATSPYGGSRTEAFF | TGTGCCACCAGCCCCTACGGGGGATCCAGGACTGAAGCTTTCTTT
TRBD2 | TRBJ2-1 | . | TRBV29-1 | CSAVAGMGHEQFF | TGCAGCGCTGTAGCGGGGATGGGCCATGAGCAGTTCTTC
TRBD1 | TRBJ2-5 | . | TRBV10-1 | CASEQGQAIPGETQYF | TGCGCCAGTGAACAGGGGCAGGCTATACCCGGAGAGACCCAGTACTTC
TRBD2 | TRBJ2-1 | . | TRBV27 | CASSLGGGYNEQFF | TGTGCCAGCAGTTTAGGGGGAGGGTACAATGAGCAGTTCTTC
. | TRBJ1-2 | . | TRBV5-4 | CASSLFPGINYGYTF | TGTGCCAGCAGCTTGTTTCCGGGGATTAACTATGGCTACACCTTC
TRBD2 | TRBJ2-1 | . | TRBV5-6 | CASSSTSGGVYDEQFF | TGTGCCAGCAGCTCGACTAGCGGGGGGGTTTACGATGAGCAGTTCTTC
TRBD2 | TRBJ2-5 | . | TRBV6-5 | CATQREFGETQYF | TGTGCCACCCAGCGGGAGTTCGGAGAGACCCAGTACTTC
. | TRBJ2-7 | . | TRBV29-1 | CSVEVAGSYEQYF | TGCAGCGTTGAAGTAGCAGGGTCCTACGAGCAGTACTTC
TRBD1 | TRBJ1-2 | . | TRBV7-2 | CASSSGPGQGNYGYTF | TGTGCCAGCAGCTCCGGACCGGGACAGGGGAACTATGGCTACACCTTC
TRBD2 | TRBJ2-5 | once | TRBV25-1 | CASRKTSGGEETQYF | TGTGCCAGCAGGAAGACTAGCGGGGGAGAGGAGACCCAGTACTTC
. | TRBJ2-3 | . | TRBV4-2 | CASSQIRAQGTDTQYF | TGTGCCAGCAGCCAAATCCGGGCCCAGGGGACAGATACGCAGTATTTT
. | TRBJ2-3 | . | TRBV2 | CASITGSTDTQYF | TGTGCCAGCATTACGGGGAGCACAGATACGCAGTATTTT
TRBD1 | TRBJ1-6 | few | TRBV10-2 | CASSEPGTGTYNSPLHF | TGCGCCAGCAGTGAACCCGGGACAGGAACCTATAATTCACCCCTCCACTTT
. | TRBJ1-1 | . | TRBV2 | CASGEGRDTEAFF | TGTGCCAGCGGTGAAGGACGGGACACTGAAGCTTTCTTT
. | TRBJ1-1 | . | TRBV18 | CAGLGANTEAFF | TGTGCCGGCCTGGGGGCGAACACTGAAGCTTTCTTT
. | TRBJ1-2 | . | TRBV27 | CASSTQGGGYTF | TGTGCCAGCAGTACCCAGGGAGGGGGCTACACCTTC
TRBD2 | TRBJ2-1 | . | TRBV7-2 | CASSPGLAGLNEQFF | TGTGCCAGCAGCCCGGGACTAGCGGGGCTCAATGAGCAGTTCTTC
TRBD2 | TRBJ2-3 | . | TRBV14 | CASSHSNPSGRASDTQYF | TGTGCCAGCAGCCACTCAAACCCTAGCGGGAGGGCCTCAGATACGCAGTATTTT
. | TRBJ1-1 | . | TRBV4-1 | CASSQDPVNTEAFF | TGCGCCAGCAGCCAAGATCCAGTGAACACTGAAGCTTTCTTT
TRBD1 | TRBJ1-4 | . | TRBV7-2 | CASSLNRGEKLFF | TGTGCCAGCAGCTTAAACAGGGGTGAAAAACTGTTTTTT
. | TRBJ1-3 | . | TRBV3-1/TRBV3-2 | CASSQGTGPGNTIYF | TGTGCCAGCAGCCAAGGAACAGGCCCTGGAAACACCATATATTTT
TRBD1 | TRBJ1-1 | . | TRBV7-9 | CASSPDPGTALNTEAFF | TGTGCCAGCAGCCCAGACCCCGGGACAGCGCTTAACACTGAAGCTTTCTTT
TRBD1 | TRBJ2-7 | once | TRBV27 | CASSQQGVPYEQYF | TGTGCCAGCAGTCAACAGGGGGTCCCCTACGAGCAGTACTTC
. | TRBJ1-2 | . | TRBV6-5 | CASSYSVQLSNYGYTF | TGTGCCAGCAGTTACTCGGTACAGCTCTCTAACTATGGCTACACCTTC
. | TRBJ1-1 | . | TRBV27 | CASSLSAGSNTEAFF | TGTGCCAGCAGTTTATCGGCAGGGTCGAACACTGAAGCTTTCTTT
TRBD2 | TRBJ2-4 | . | TRBV5-1 | CASSPPTSGGNFQYF | TGCGCCAGCAGCCCACCGACTAGCGGGGGCAACTTTCAGTACTTC
TRBD2 | TRBJ2-7 | . | TRBV3-1/TRBV3-2 | CASRVSNDRLAEKTYEQYF | TGTGCCAGCAGGGTTAGCAACGACCGGCTAGCGGAAAAGACCTACGAGCAGTACTTC
TRBD1 | TRBJ2-3 | . | TRBV7-9 | CASSSTGVSTDTQYF | TGTGCCAGCAGCTCGACAGGGGTAAGCACAGATACGCAGTATTTT
. | TRBJ2-7 | . | TRBV14 | CASSHLYEQYF | TGTGCCAGCAGCCATCTATACGAGCAGTACTTC
TRBD2 | TRBJ2-1 | . | TRBV6-4 | CASSDSAGENEQFF | TGTGCCAGCAGTGACTCGGCGGGGGAAAATGAGCAGTTCTTC
. | TRBJ1-4 | . | TRBV13 | CASSSREGEVVSEKLFF | TGTGCCAGCAGCTCGCGGGAAGGAGAGGTCGTTTCCGAAAAACTGTTTTTT
. | TRBJ2-7 | . | TRBV30 | CAWSVDLAYEQYF | TGTGCCTGGAGTGTAGACTTAGCCTACGAGCAGTACTTC
TRBD1 | TRBJ2-7 | . | TRBV27 | CASRPQGDRVHEQYF | TGTGCCAGCCGACCTCAGGGGGACAGGGTCCACGAGCAGTACTTC
TRBD2 | TRBJ2-7 | . | TRBV19 | CASSIASGDQSYEQYF | TGTGCCAGTAGTATAGCTAGCGGGGATCAATCCTACGAGCAGTACTTC
TRBD2 | TRBJ2-1 | . | TRBV10-1 | CASSESGGRGNEQFF | TGCGCCAGCAGTGAGTCGGGCGGGAGGGGTAATGAGCAGTTCTTC
TRBD1 | TRBJ2-2 | . | TRBV27 | CASSPKQDRGTGELFF | TGTGCCAGCAGTCCGAAACAAGACAGGGGCACCGGGGAGCTGTTTTTT
. | TRBJ2-7 | few | TRBV4-1 | CASSQGAGSYEQYF | TGCGCCAGCAGCCAGGGGGCGGGTTCCTACGAGCAGTACTTC
TRBD1 | TRBJ2-2 | . | TRBV24-1 | CATSDLSTGGENTGELFF | TGTGCCACCAGTGATCTATCGACAGGGGGAGAGAACACCGGGGAGCTGTTTTTT
. | TRBJ2-3 | . | TRBV27 | CASSPAGAAGTDTQYF | TGTGCCAGCAGTCCCGCGGGGGCGGCTGGCACAGATACGCAGTATTTT
. | TRBJ2-3 | . | TRBV4-2 | CASSQDLTGGISTDTQYF | TGTGCCAGCAGCCAAGATCTTACCGGGGGAATTAGCACAGATACGCAGTATTTT
. | TRBJ2-1 | once | TRBV10-1 | CASSIRQTGEQFF | TGCGCCAGCAGCATTCGACAGACCGGAGAGCAGTTCTTC
TRBD2 | TRBJ2-1 | . | TRBV6-5 | CASSPGTSVNEQFF | TGTGCCAGCAGCCCCGGGACTAGCGTAAATGAGCAGTTCTTC
TRBD1 | TRBJ1-5 | . | TRBV10-3 | CAISEDRGGQPQHF | TGTGCCATCAGTGAAGACAGGGGTGGTCAGCCCCAGCATTTT
. | TRBJ2-3 | few | TRBV7-8 | CASSLGGGRDTQYF | TGTGCCAGCAGCTTAGGAGGAGGGAGGGATACGCAGTATTTT
TRBD2 | TRBJ2-7 | . | TRBV19 | CASSIEGGGTYEQYF | TGTGCCAGTAGTATAGAAGGCGGGGGAACCTACGAGCAGTACTTC
. | TRBJ1-1 | . | TRBV27 | CASSLGWGLGTEAFF | TGTGCCAGCAGTTTAGGCTGGGGGCTGGGGACTGAAGCTTTCTTT
. | TRBJ2-7 | . | TRBV2 | CASSDQGQGYEQYF | TGTGCCAGCAGTGACCAGGGGCAGGGCTACGAGCAGTACTTC